This T cell receptor (beta chain) was retrieved from a study of T cell changes during pregnancy in multiple sclerosis. The ends were cut back, 3 bases at V and 6 bases at J, with 21 bases in the middle. The CDR3 consists of 16 residues. The V gene's germline CDR1 is GTSNPN and CDR2 SVGIG (reference sequence). Profiling relied on immunoSEQ multiplex PCR, and the TCRdb table lists in-frame clones only, not all of them. The profile shows approximately 37,000 clones, around 93% of them singletons. This clonotype was sampled from a female donor with multiple sclerosis, enrolled in a pregnancy study. This specimen was CD4+ T cells from peripheral blood mononuclear cells, taken in the third trimester of pregnancy. V gene TRBV30 combines with J gene TRBJ1-5; a possible D gene is TRBD1 (5 bases). CDR3: CAWRHPGQGILQPQHF. CDR3 bases: TGTGCCTGGAGGCACCCCGGGCAGGGTATACTTCAGCCCCAGCATTTT.